Detailed here is one T cell receptor delta chain. The protein held in TCRdb is that of a much larger clone and does not match this DNA's translation at residue 3, likely because of a read error; the protein shown is translated from the DNA. Vgamma9/Vdelta2+ and Vdelta2-negative gammadelta T cells were flow-sorted from PBMC for bulk sequencing. TCRdb called clones anew from the multiplex PCR reads with CATT. The data contain over 90,000 delta-chain clones, 0.98% of them singletons. This entry is derived from a study of γδ T cells in repeated Plasmodium falciparum infection. The V gene's germline CDR1 is GEAIGNYY and CDR2 EKD. CDR3 length: 18 amino acids.

Sequencing input: gamma-delta T cells from blood. This TCR derives from a pool of human donors (malaria-infected and uninfected, not separated). This chain connects TRDV2 to TRDJ2; 7 nucleotides agree with TRDD3. As TCRdb names no J gene, one was assigned here on the basis of a DNA match to germline. Written as DNA, the CDR3 is TGTGCCCGTGACACAGTGGGTGGGGGAAACCTTACTGCAGCACAACTCTTCTTT. Protein sequence: CARDTVGGGNLTAAQLFF.